One sample yielded the 21 T cell receptor beta chains listed below, sequenced in a study of blood T cell repertoires in COVID-19. Only in-frame clones appear in the TCRdb table, and some are missing; sequencing was by immunoSEQ multiplex PCR. The sample has over 120,000 clones, 80% to 90% seen once. The sample was PBMCs or T cells enriched from blood (not recorded which). Receptors were obtained from a man over 45 who had recovered from COVID-19.

V usage is TRBV27 and J usage is TRBJ1-4; 8 nucleotides align to TRBD1. Germline V lookup: CDR1 MNHEY, CDR2 SMNVEV (reference sequence). The CDR3 runs 15 residues. V shed 6 bases and J 8 bases; nucleotides not matched to a gene: 11. The DNA of the CDR3 is TGTGCCAGCAGGAGTACAGGGGGACAACGGGAAAAACTGTTTTTT. It codes for CASRSTGGQREKLFF.

The chain has TRBV30 and TRBJ1-6; TRBD1 is a possible D gene (5 bases). CDR1 GTSNPN and CDR2 SVGIG come from the germline V gene (reference sequence). The ends were cut back, 2 bases at V and 6 bases at J, with 8 bases in the middle. The CDR3 consists of 13 residues. DNA for the CDR3: TGTGCCTGGAGTACGGGGGGTAATTCACCCCTCCACTTT. This gives the protein CAWSTGGNSPLHF.

The rearrangement uses TRBV25-1 and TRBJ1-1, with TRBD1 as a possible D gene (5 bases). This CDR3 region has 11 residues. The V gene's germline CDR1 is MGHDK and CDR2 SYGVNS. The V end was cut by 7 bases, the J end by 11 bases, with 14 bases between. CDR3 loop: CASTSGQVAFF. CDR3 nucleotides: TGTGCCAGCACTTCAGGGCAAGTTGCTTTCTTT.

In DNA, the CDR3 is TGTGCCAGCAGCTTAGAACTGGGACTAGCGGGGCACCAAGAGACCCAGTACTTC. This gives the protein CASSLELGLAGHQETQYF. The chain joins TRBV7-9 to TRBJ2-5, with 13 nucleotides matching TRBD2. The CDR3 is 18 residues long. CDR1 SEHNR and CDR2 FQNEAQ come from the germline V gene (reference sequence). Trimming cost V 1 base and J 0 bases; bases outside gene matches: 5.

This clone was detected only a few times. The chain links TRBV15 to TRBJ2-1; 12 bases are shared with TRBD2. Germline trimming cut 5 bases from V and 8 bases from J; bases unmatched to any gene: 4. The germline CDR1 and CDR2 sequences are LNHNV and YYDKDF (reference sequence). The CDR3 is 14 amino acids. CDR3 loop: CATSASGGADEQFF. Written as DNA, the CDR3 is TGTGCCACCAGCGCTAGCGGGGGGGCCGATGAGCAGTTCTTC.

The chain carries TRBV11-3 and TRBJ2-7, with TRBD1 as a possible D gene (6 bases). Germline lookup yields CDR1 SGHNT and CDR2 YENEEA. V was trimmed by 1 base and J by 5 bases, leaving 15 bases between them. The CDR3 loop spans 15 amino acids. The CDR3 is CASSLVRTVLNEQYF. Here the CDR3 DNA reads TGTGCCAGCAGCTTAGTCCGGACAGTTCTCAACGAGCAGTACTTC. The entire variable domain, with the rest obtained from reference TRBV11-3 and TRBJ2-7, is as follows: EAGVVQSPRYKIIEKKQPVAFWCNPISGHNTLYWYLQNLGQGPELLIRYENEEAVDDSQLPKDRFSAERLKGVDSTLKIQPAELGDSAVYLCASSLVRTVLNEQYFGPGTRLTVT.

V and J are TRBV3-1 (or the pseudogene TRBV3-2) and TRBJ2-4, with TRBD2 matching 8 bases. With 2 bases clipped from V and 0 bases from J, the junction kept 12 bases outside the gene matches. Looked up from germline, CDR1 is LGHDT and CDR2 is YNNKEL (reference sequence). There are 19 residues in the CDR3. CDR3 loop: CASSQLCGGCTLAKNIQYF. The CDR3 DNA is TGTGCCAGCAGCCAATTGTGCGGGGGGTGTACCCTAGCCAAAAACATTCAGTACTTC.

This sequence joins TRBV19 and TRBJ1-2; D is possibly TRBD1 (6 bases). Germline CDR1 reads LNHDA; CDR2 reads SQIVND (reference sequence). This CDR3 is 15 amino acids long. Trimming left V 7 bases short and J 2 bases short, with 17 bases between. This CDR3 reads CASIPGGPSNYGYTF. CDR3 nucleotides: TGTGCCAGTATTCCGGGGGGGCCGAGCAACTATGGCTACACCTTC.

This chain joins TRBV5-1 and TRBJ1-4, with TRBD1 as a possible D gene (5 bases). V lost 1 base and J lost 2, with 15 bases in between. Germline CDR1 reads SGHRS; CDR2 reads YFSETQ. CDR3 length: 17 amino acids. The CDR3 coding sequence is TGCGCCAGCAGCTTGAGGGCCCGACAGATCACTAATGAAAAACTGTTTTTT. Amino acids: CASSLRARQITNEKLFF.

This clone appeared a single time. V usage is TRBV5-6 and J usage is TRBJ2-5, with 7 bases identical to TRBD2. Trimming removed 0 bases from V and 2 bases from J; junction bases left unmatched: 7. The CDR3 is made up of 16 amino acids. Germline V gene data show CDR1 as SGHDT and CDR2 as YYEEEE. CDR3 bases: TGTGCCAGCAGCTTGGACTCGGCTAGCGGTCAAGAGACCCAGTACTTC. Amino acid sequence: CASSLDSASGQETQYF.

The chain couples TRBV28 to TRBJ1-2; 8 bases match TRBD1. The junction had 10 bases not matched to a gene; V was cut back by 7 bases and J by 6 bases. CDR3 size: 14 residues. Germline values: CDR1 MDHEN, CDR2 SYDVKM. CDR3: CASTLDRVKHGYTF. CDR3 sequence (DNA): TGTGCCAGCACCCTGGACAGGGTGAAGCATGGCTACACCTTC.

The chain couples TRBV9 to TRBJ2-2; 8 bases are shared with TRBD1. V shed 4 bases, J shed 6 bases, and the junction held 8 bases outside the gene matches. The germline V gene has CDR1 SGDLS and CDR2 YYNGEE. This CDR3 has 15 amino acids. In nucleotides, the CDR3 is TGTGCCAGCAGCCTCAGGGGGCGCGTGGCCGGGGAGCTGTTTTTT. This codes for CASSLRGRVAGELFF.

V is TRBV24-1 and J is TRBJ1-4; 10 nucleotides agree with TRBD1. CDR1 and CDR2 from the germline V gene are KGHDR and SFDVKD. This CDR3 spans 16 amino acids. The V gene end was trimmed by 2 bases and the J gene end by 7 bases; junction bases not matched to a gene: 6. Here the CDR3 DNA reads TGTGCCACCAGTGATTCGCGGACAGGGGGGTTTGAAAAACTGTTTTTT. Its translation: CATSDSRTGGFEKLFF.

The J gene is TRBJ2-2, the V gene TRBV18; tentatively, D is TRBD2 (6 bases). The CDR3 has 14 amino acids. Germline CDR1 reads KGHSH; CDR2 reads LQKENI. The germline V and J ends were trimmed by 2 bases and 6 bases, with 10 bases remaining between them. In DNA form, the CDR3 reads TGTGCCAGCTCACCAGTGCGGGACGCCGGGGAGCTGTTTTTT. Encoded protein: CASSPVRDAGELFF.

The rearrangement uses TRBV3-1 (or the pseudogene TRBV3-2) and TRBJ2-1; 10 nucleotides line up with TRBD2. In germline, CDR1 is LGHDT, CDR2 YNNKEL (reference sequence). J lost 3 bases, V lost 4 bases, and 3 bases had no gene match. This CDR3 spans 15 amino acids. CDR3 in amino acids: CASSPLAGGYNEQFF. The DNA of the CDR3 is TGTGCCAGCAGCCCTTTAGCGGGGGGCTACAATGAGCAGTTCTTC.

This chain uses TRBV5-1 with TRBJ1-6; TRBD1 is a possible D gene (5 bases). Germline V gene lookup returns CDR1 SGHRS and CDR2 YFSETQ. Trimming stripped 0 bases from V and 7 bases from J, with 14 bases between. CDR3 size: 16 residues. CDR3 in amino acids: CASSLGSGDGNSPLHF. In DNA form, the CDR3 reads TGCGCCAGCAGCTTGGGCTCGGGGGATGGGAATTCACCCCTCCACTTT.

This sequence joins TRBV18 and TRBJ2-5; a possible D gene is TRBD1 (6 bases). The germline V and J ends were trimmed by 1 base and 2 bases, with 17 bases remaining between them. Germline CDR1 KGHSH, CDR2 LQKENI. CDR3 size: 17 residues. The CDR3: CASSPRGRDIPQETQYF. In nucleotides, the CDR3 is TGTGCCAGCTCACCACGGGGCAGGGACATACCACAAGAGACCCAGTACTTC.

The chain is built from TRBV14 and TRBJ2-5; 13 bases are shared with TRBD2. Germline V gene sequence: CDR1 SGHDN, CDR2 FVKESK. The V segment lost 3 bases and the J segment 1 base; nucleotides outside the gene matches: 11. The CDR3 runs 19 residues. CDR3 coding DNA: TGTGCCAGCAGCCACGGGCGTCGGGGACTAGCGGGGACCCAAGAGACCCAGTACTTC. It codes for CASSHGRRGLAGTQETQYF.

This clone was seen a single time. The J gene is TRBJ2-5, the V gene TRBV6-2 or TRBV6-3, with TRBD2 identical over 12 bases. The ends lost 5 bases at V and 0 bases at J; junction bases unmatched: 1. Germline loops: CDR1 MNHEY, CDR2 SVGEGT. The CDR3 is made up of 15 amino acids. The CDR3 here is CASSRLAGDQETQYF. The CDR3 DNA follows: TGTGCCAGCAGTCGACTAGCGGGGGACCAAGAGACCCAGTACTTC.

The V gene is TRBV5-1, the J gene TRBJ2-3; possible D gene TRBD2, 7 bases. Trimming took off 2 bases at V and 4 bases at J, with 11 bases between the two ends. CDR3 length equals 14 residues. Germline V gives CDR1 SGHRS, CDR2 YFSETQ. CDR3 coding DNA: TGCGCCAGCAGCTTCACAGGGAGGGCAGATACGCAGTATTTT. It specifies CASSFTGRADTQYF.

This clone was detected once. The chain recombines TRBV10-3 with TRBJ2-3, with 12 bases aligning to TRBD1. The length of the CDR3 is 15 residues. The germline V gene has CDR1 ENHRY and CDR2 SYGVKD. The V segment lost 6 bases and the J segment 6 bases; nucleotides outside the gene matches: 7. In nucleotides, the CDR3 is TGTGCCATCAGCGGGGGACAGGGGGCATCGGATACGCAGTATTTT. It yields the protein CAISGGQGASDTQYF.